A single sample gave rise to the 19 T cell receptor beta chains below, sequenced in a study of control samples from healthy donors and cancer patients. Clones were sequenced by immunoSEQ multiplex PCR, and TCRdb holds only the in-frame ones, with some missing. The sample consists of more than 95,000 clones, roughly 87% of them appearing once. The sample was blood. Receptors originate from a man aged 35-49 years in good health.

CDR3 DNA sequence: TGTGCCAGCAGACGACTAGCGGGGGGGCCAGACACCGGGGAGCTGTTTTTT. Its protein is CASRRLAGGPDTGELFF. This chain joins TRBV6-6 and TRBJ2-2, with 14 bases lining up with TRBD2. Germline loops: CDR1 MNHNY, CDR2 SVGAGI (reference sequence). This CDR3 spans 17 amino acids. The junction had 6 bases not matched to a gene; V was cut back by 6 bases and J by 3 bases.

The V and J genes are TRBV20-1 and TRBJ2-7; 11 bases align to TRBD1. CDR3 length equals 15 residues. Per the germline V gene, CDR1 is DFQATT and CDR2 is SNEGSKA (reference sequence). V was pared by 3 bases and J by 3 bases, with 7 bases of the junction left unmatched. CDR3 region: CSASRRGTGGYEQYF. CDR3 in DNA: TGCAGTGCTAGTCGTCGGGGGACAGGGGGCTACGAGCAGTACTTC.

This sequence joins TRBV7-8 and TRBJ2-3, with 9 bases matching TRBD1. Germline V gives CDR1 SGHVS, CDR2 FQNEAQ. V gave up 10 bases and J gave up 1 base; unmatched junction bases: 6. The CDR3 is made up of 14 amino acids. The CDR3 sequence: CATDRDRGTDTQYF. CDR3 DNA sequence: TGTGCCACAGACCGGGACAGGGGCACAGATACGCAGTATTTT. Looking up the rest from reference TRBV7-8 and TRBJ2-3 gives the full variable domain: GAGVSQSPRYKVAKRGQDVALRCDPISGHVSLFWYQQALGQGPEFLTYFQNEAQLDKSGLPSDRFFAERPEGSVSTLKIQRTQQEDSAVYLCATDRDRGTDTQYFGPGTRLTVL.

The chain links TRBV29-1 to TRBJ2-3; maybe TRBD2 (5 bases). V lost 6 bases, J lost 4 bases, and 20 bases lay in between. CDR3 length: 15 residues. CDR1 is SQVTM, CDR2 ANQGSEA, per germline. In DNA form, the CDR3 reads TGCAGCGTCTCCCCCCTTGGGCTGCGGGCAGATACGCAGTATTTT. This sequence encodes CSVSPLGLRADTQYF.

The gene calls are TRBV6-2 or TRBV6-3 and TRBJ2-7; no firm D call. Trimming removed 2 bases from V and 0 bases from J, with 2 bases in between. Germline values: CDR1 MNHEY, CDR2 SVGEGT. The CDR3 is 12 residues long. The CDR3 DNA reads TGTGCCAGCAGTTACCACTCCTACGAGCAGTACTTC. Its translation: CASSYHSYEQYF.

The J gene is TRBJ2-7, the V gene TRBV24-1, with D possibly being TRBD1 (5 bases). The CDR3 spans 16 residues. Trimming took 4 bases from V and 3 from J, leaving 18 bases between them. CDR1 and CDR2 (germline): KGHDR, SFDVKD. CDR3: CATSECTGLSYYEQYF. For the CDR3, the DNA is TGTGCCACCAGTGAGTGCACAGGCCTCTCGTACTACGAGCAGTACTTC.

V and J are TRBV6-2 or TRBV6-3 and TRBJ2-7; D not resolved. CDR1 and CDR2 (germline): MNHEY, SVGEGT. CDR3 size: 13 residues. V lost 0 bases to trimming and J lost 3 bases, with 6 bases between them. The CDR3 nucleotides are TGTGCCAGCAGTTACTCGGGTCTCTACGAGCAGTACTTC. Amino acid sequence: CASSYSGLYEQYF.

This chain uses TRBV30 with TRBJ2-3, with 11 bases lining up with TRBD1. Germline V gene lookup returns CDR1 GTSNPN and CDR2 SVGIG (reference sequence). This CDR3 contains 17 residues. J was trimmed by 4 bases and V by 2 bases; bases with no gene match: 11. The CDR3 region is CAWSPHSRTGGPDTQYF. Here the CDR3 DNA reads TGTGCCTGGAGTCCACATTCCCGGACAGGGGGCCCAGATACGCAGTATTTT.

J is TRBJ2-6 and V is TRBV10-2; D might be TRBD2 (5 bases). Germline CDR1 WSHSY, CDR2 SAAADI. This CDR3 contains 14 residues. With 8 bases removed from V and 0 bases from J, the gap between germline ends came to 8 bases. The CDR3 reads CASLSVSGANVLTF. The CDR3 DNA reads as TGCGCCAGCCTTAGCGTCTCTGGGGCCAACGTCCTGACTTTC.

The V call is TRBV13, the J call TRBJ1-5; no firm D call. V lost 3 bases, J lost 2 bases, and 8 bases lay in between. From germline, CDR1 is PRHDT and CDR2 FYEKMQ (reference sequence). This CDR3 is 14 amino acids long. CDR3 sequence (DNA): TGTGCCAGCAGCTTGTCCCATGGCAATCAGCCCCAGCATTTT. Its translation: CASSLSHGNQPQHF.

The chain uses TRBV7-2 and TRBJ1-2; D unclear. This CDR3 has 13 amino acids. Deletions cut 5 bases from V and 3 bases from J, with 10 bases between. Germline CDR1 SGHTA, CDR2 FQGNSA. The CDR3 nucleotides read TGTGCCAGCAGCCCAGACAAGTACTATGGCTACACCTTC. Residues: CASSPDKYYGYTF. Full variable domain (remainder filled in from reference TRBV7-2 and TRBJ1-2): GAGVSQSPSNKVTEKGKDVELRCDPISGHTALYWYRQSLGQGLEFLIYFQGNSAPDKSGLPSDRFSAERTGGSVSTLTIQRTQQEDSAVYLCASSPDKYYGYTFGSGTRLTVV.

This chain connects TRBV5-8 to TRBJ2-3; the D is unclear. The CDR3 runs to 15 residues. Germline V gene sequence: CDR1 SGHTS, CDR2 YDEGEE. The V and J ends lost 3 bases and 3 bases respectively, with 14 bases between them. The CDR3: CASSWWTGGTDTQYF. The CDR3 nucleotides are TGTGCCAGCAGCTGGTGGACCGGTGGGACAGATACGCAGTATTTT.

The chain combines TRBV19 with TRBJ1-3, with D uncertain. The CDR3 runs to 14 residues. CDR1 and CDR2 (germline): LNHDA, SQIVND (reference sequence). V lost 6 bases and J 4 bases, leaving 13 bases between the germline ends. CDR3 sequence reads: CASSQTFPGNTIYF. CDR3 DNA: TGTGCCAGTAGCCAGACTTTCCCGGGAAACACCATATATTTT.

This clone has a single count. The chain is built from TRBV19 and TRBJ1-1, with unresolved D. In germline, CDR1 is LNHDA, CDR2 SQIVND (reference sequence). The CDR3 runs 13 residues. The V end lost 1 base, the J end lost 6 bases, and 9 bases lay between the germline ends. CDR3 amino acids: CASSIVAYPEAFF. CDR3 nucleotide sequence: TGTGCCAGTAGTATAGTGGCGTATCCTGAAGCTTTCTTT. The variable domain in full, completed from reference TRBV19 and TRBJ1-1, reads DGGITQSPKYLFRKEGQNVTLSCEQNLNHDAMYWYRQDPGQGLRLIYYSQIVNDFQKGDIAEGYSVSREKKESFPLTVTSAQKNPTAFYLCASSIVAYPEAFFGQGTRLTVV.

V gene TRBV3-1 (or the pseudogene TRBV3-2) combines with J gene TRBJ2-7; no clear D gene. CDR3 length equals 14 residues. The germline V gene encodes CDR1 LGHDT and CDR2 YNNKEL (reference sequence). The V gene lost 1 base and the J gene lost 4 bases, with 11 bases spanning the gap. CDR3 sequence reads: CASSQAARSYEQYF. The CDR3 nucleotides are TGTGCCAGCAGCCAAGCAGCTCGGAGTTACGAGCAGTACTTC.

CDR3 residues: CASSLERQVSGNTEAFF. Here the CDR3 DNA reads TGTGCCAGCAGCTTAGAAAGGCAGGTCAGCGGGAACACTGAAGCTTTCTTT. This chain uses TRBV7-8 with TRBJ1-1; D not resolved. The ends were cut back, 1 base at V and 1 base at J, with 16 bases in the middle. The germline gives CDR1 SGHVS, CDR2 FQNEAQ. CDR3 length: 17 amino acids.

This chain uses TRBV7-6 with TRBJ1-2, with D tentatively TRBD1 (5 bases). This CDR3 is built from 15 residues. CDR1 is SGHVS, CDR2 FNYEAQ, per germline. Trimming removed 4 bases at V and 2 bases at J, with 14 bases between. The CDR3, as DNA: TGTGCCAGCAGCTCCCAACGGGGGAAAAACTATGGCTACACCTTC. It translates to CASSSQRGKNYGYTF. Combining the CDR3 with reference TRBV7-6 and TRBJ1-2 gives the whole variable domain GAGVSQSPRYKVTKRGQDVALRCDPISGHVSLYWYRQALGQGPEFLTYFNYEAQQDKSGLPNDRFSAERPEGSISTLTIQRTEQRDSAMYRCASSSQRGKNYGYTFGSGTRLTVV.

This clone was seen a single time. The gene calls are TRBV9 and TRBJ2-3; 8 bases line up with TRBD2. Trimming took 4 bases from V and 4 from J; bases not matched to a gene: 17. The CDR3 is made up of 18 amino acids. In germline, CDR1 is SGDLS, CDR2 YYNGEE. The CDR3 nucleotides read TGTGCCAGCAGCCAACGACGAGGCGGGGGGCCGAGTTCAGATACGCAGTATTTT. It yields the protein CASSQRRGGGPSSDTQYF.

The table lists this clone with a few counts. The rearrangement joins TRBV7-2 to TRBJ1-6; TRBD1 might be the D (6 bases). CDR1 is SGHTA, CDR2 FQGNSA, per germline. Trimming stripped 1 base from V and 7 bases from J, with 11 bases between. The length of the CDR3 is 15 residues. CDR3 nucleotide sequence: TGTGCCAGCAGCTTAGTGGCGGGGACAAATTCACCCCTCCACTTT. Amino acid sequence: CASSLVAGTNSPLHF.